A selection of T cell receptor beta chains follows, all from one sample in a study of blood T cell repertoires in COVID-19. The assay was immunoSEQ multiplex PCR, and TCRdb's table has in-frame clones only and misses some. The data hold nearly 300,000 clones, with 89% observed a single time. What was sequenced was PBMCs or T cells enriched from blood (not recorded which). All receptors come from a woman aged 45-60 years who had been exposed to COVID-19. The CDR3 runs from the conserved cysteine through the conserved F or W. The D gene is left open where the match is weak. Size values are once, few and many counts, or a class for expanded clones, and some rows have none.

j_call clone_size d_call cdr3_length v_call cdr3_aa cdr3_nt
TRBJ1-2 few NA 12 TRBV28 CASSRQAYGYTF TGTGCCAGCAGCCGCCAAGCCTATGGCTACACCTTC
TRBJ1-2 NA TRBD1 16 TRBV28 CASSLGGQATNYGYTF TGTGCCAGCAGTTTGGGTGGACAGGCCACTAACTATGGCTACACCTTC
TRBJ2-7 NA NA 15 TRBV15 CATSRDKRRTYEQYF TGTGCCACCAGCAGAGATAAGCGCAGAACCTACGAGCAGTACTTC
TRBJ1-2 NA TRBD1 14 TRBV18 CASSPGTENYGYTF TGTGCCAGCTCACCAGGGACAGAGAACTATGGCTACACCTTC
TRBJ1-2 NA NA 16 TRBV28 CASSSWALEGIYGYTF TGTGCCAGCAGCTCGTGGGCACTCGAGGGCATCTATGGCTACACCTTC
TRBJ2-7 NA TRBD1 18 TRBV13 CASSGPGTGAWGSYEQYF TGTGCCAGCAGCGGTCCCGGGACAGGGGCCTGGGGCTCCTACGAGCAGTACTTC
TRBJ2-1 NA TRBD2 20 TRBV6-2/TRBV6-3 CASSNPTSGGAGGRNNEQFF TGTGCCAGCAGTAACCCGACTAGCGGGGGGGCCGGGGGTAGGAACAATGAGCAGTTCTTC
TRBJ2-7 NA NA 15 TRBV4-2 CASSQEGGSSYEQYF TGTGCCAGCAGCCAAGAGGGAGGCAGCTCCTACGAGCAGTACTTC
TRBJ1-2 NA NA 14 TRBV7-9 CASSLGVGQGANTF NA
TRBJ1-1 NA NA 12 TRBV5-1 CASKRAGDEAFF TGCGCCAGCAAACGGGCGGGAGATGAAGCTTTCTTT
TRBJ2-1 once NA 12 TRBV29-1 CSVGLASNEQFF TGCAGCGTTGGGCTTGCTAGCAATGAGCAGTTCTTC
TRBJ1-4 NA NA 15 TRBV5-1 CASSLLGGSNEKLFF TGCGCCAGCAGCTTGTTGGGGGGGTCTAATGAAAAACTGTTTTTT
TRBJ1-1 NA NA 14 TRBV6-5 CASSRSTASTEAFF TGTGCCAGCAGCCGATCGACAGCCTCCACTGAAGCTTTCTTT
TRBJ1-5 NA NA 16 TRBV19 CASSIVSGTRVVPQHF TGTGCCAGTAGTATAGTAAGTGGGACAAGGGTCGTTCCCCAGCATTTT
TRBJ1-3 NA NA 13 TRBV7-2 CASRLASGNTIYF TGTGCCAGCAGGCTAGCTTCTGGAAACACCATATATTTT
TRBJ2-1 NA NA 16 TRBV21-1 CASSKVGRGVVDEQFF TGTGCCAGCAGCAAAGTTGGCAGGGGTGTGGTGGATGAGCAGTTCTTC
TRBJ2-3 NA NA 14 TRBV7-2 CASSSDLSTDTQYF TGTGCCAGCAGCTCGGACTTAAGCACAGATACGCAGTATTTT
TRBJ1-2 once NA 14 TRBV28 CASTLQGTNYGYTF TGTGCCAGCACGTTGCAGGGGACTAACTATGGCTACACCTTC
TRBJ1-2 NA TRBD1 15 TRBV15 CATSGLKGAYYGYTF TGTGCCACCAGCGGGTTGAAGGGGGCCTACTATGGCTACACCTTC
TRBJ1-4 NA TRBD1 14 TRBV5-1 CASSWTGGNEKLFF TGCGCCAGCAGCTGGACAGGGGGAAATGAAAAACTGTTTTTT
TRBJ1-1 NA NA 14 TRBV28 CASSLQGRNTEAFF TGTGCCAGCAGTTTACAGGGAAGGAACACTGAAGCTTTCTTT
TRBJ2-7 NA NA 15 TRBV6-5 CASSHQGPYSYEQYF TGTGCCAGCAGCCATCAGGGCCCCTACTCCTACGAGCAGTACTTC
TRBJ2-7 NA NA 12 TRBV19 CASSRGSYEQYF TGTGCCAGTAGTAGAGGATCCTACGAGCAGTACTTC
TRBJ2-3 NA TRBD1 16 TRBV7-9 CASSHHSGTGPDTQYF TGTGCCAGCAGCCACCACTCTGGGACAGGGCCAGATACGCAGTATTTT
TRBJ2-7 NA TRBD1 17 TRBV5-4 CASSAKSGTGQPYEQYF TGTGCCAGCAGCGCAAAATCCGGGACAGGGCAACCCTACGAGCAGTACTTC
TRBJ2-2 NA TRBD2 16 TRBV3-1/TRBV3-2 CASSQDGGRNTGELFF TGTGCCAGCAGCCAAGACGGGGGGAGGAACACCGGGGAGCTGTTTTTT
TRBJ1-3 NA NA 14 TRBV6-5 CASDNQRSGNTIYF TGTGCCAGCGATAACCAGAGGTCCGGAAACACCATATATTTT
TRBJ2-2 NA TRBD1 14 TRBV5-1 CASRGTGVTGELFF TGCGCCAGCAGGGGGACAGGGGTTACCGGGGAGCTGTTTTTT
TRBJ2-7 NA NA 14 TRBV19 CASSIARGTYEQYF TGTGCCAGTAGTATAGCCAGGGGCACCTACGAGCAGTACTTC
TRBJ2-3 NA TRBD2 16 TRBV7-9 CASSFRGDYYIDTQYF TGTGCCAGCAGCTTTCGGGGGGATTACTACATTGATACGCAGTATTTT
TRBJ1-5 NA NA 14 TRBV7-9 CASSMTLAEQPQHF TGTGCCAGCAGCATGACCTTGGCGGAACAGCCCCAGCATTTT
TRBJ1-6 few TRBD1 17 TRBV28 CASTKAGGRLGNSPLHF TGTGCCAGCACCAAAGCAGGGGGGCGCCTTGGTAATTCACCCCTCCACTTT
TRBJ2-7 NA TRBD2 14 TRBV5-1 CASRSGGTTYEQYF TGCGCCAGCAGGAGCGGGGGAACAACCTACGAGCAGTACTTC
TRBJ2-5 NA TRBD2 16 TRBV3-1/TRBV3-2 CASSQRLAGGRETQYF TGTGCCAGCAGCCAGCGACTAGCGGGGGGGCGAGAGACCCAGTACTTC
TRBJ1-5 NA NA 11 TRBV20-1 CSVDRLQPQHF TGCAGTGTGGACAGACTCCAGCCCCAGCATTTT
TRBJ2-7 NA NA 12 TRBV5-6 CASSLRGSEQYF TGTGCCAGCAGCCTCAGGGGATCCGAGCAGTACTTC
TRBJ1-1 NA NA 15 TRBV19 CASNFLGVQFTEAFF TGTGCCAGTAATTTCCTAGGGGTGCAGTTCACTGAAGCTTTCTTT
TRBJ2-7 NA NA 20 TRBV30 CAWSVGSIGDFAGRAYEQYF TGTGCCTGGAGTGTCGGTTCGATCGGGGATTTCGCCGGTCGGGCCTACGAGCAGTACTTC
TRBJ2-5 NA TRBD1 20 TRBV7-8 CASSLEPPRADRGRRETQYF TGTGCCAGCAGCTTAGAGCCACCACGGGCGGACAGGGGGCGACGGGAGACCCAGTACTTC
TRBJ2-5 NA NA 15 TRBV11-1 CASSLRGSIQETQYF TGTGCCAGCAGCTTAAGGGGGTCTATCCAAGAGACCCAGTACTTC
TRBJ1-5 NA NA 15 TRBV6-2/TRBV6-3 CASSLSGGVGQPQHF TGTGCCAGCAGCCTGTCAGGAGGGGTTGGCCAGCCCCAGCATTTT
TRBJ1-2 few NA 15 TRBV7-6 CASSQGGGEGYGYTF TGTGCCAGCAGCCAAGGGGGGGGCGAAGGCTATGGCTACACCTTC
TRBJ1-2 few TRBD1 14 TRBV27 CASSNRGPNYGYTF TGTGCCAGCAGTAACAGGGGGCCTAACTATGGCTACACCTTC
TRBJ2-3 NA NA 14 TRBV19 CASSGRPSTDTQYF TGTGCCAGTAGTGGGAGGCCGAGCACAGATACGCAGTATTTT
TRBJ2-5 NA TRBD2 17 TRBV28 CASSPPLAGLYQETQYF TGTGCCAGCAGTCCGCCTCTAGCGGGGTTGTACCAAGAGACCCAGTACTTC
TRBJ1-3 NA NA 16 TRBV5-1 CASSPDIRYSGNTIYF TGCGCCAGCAGCCCGGACATTCGCTACTCTGGAAACACCATATATTTT
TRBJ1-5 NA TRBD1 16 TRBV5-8 CASSLGTGDFNQPQHF TGTGCCAGCAGCTTGGGGACAGGGGACTTCAATCAGCCCCAGCATTTT
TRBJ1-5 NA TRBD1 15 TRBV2 CASSDNRGLHQPQHF TGTGCCAGCAGTGATAACAGGGGGCTTCATCAGCCCCAGCATTTT